The source of this T cell receptor (beta chain) is a study of blood T cells in healthy people across ages (dated by TCRdb to between 2015 and 2016). At the level of the whole study: Template switching captured roughly one uniquely barcoded TCR beta cDNA molecule per two T cells in model experiments. The study measured age-related changes in TCR beta repertoire diversity using deep sequencing normalized with unique cDNA molecular identifiers. The donors were divided into four age groups: young (average around 16 years), middle-aged (about 41), aged (approximately 59) and long-lived (roughly 82). To avoid experimental bias, donors of different ages were distributed randomly across sequencing lanes. For two donors (one aged 18 to 30 and one aged 80 or older), the study analyzed two additional independent replicas of 1 million unique cDNA reads from the same blood draw. Beyond this particular receptor, the publication reports: Observed TCR beta diversity correlated strongly with the percentage of naive T cells measured by flow cytometry. Because profiling used bulk unsorted PBMCs, naive and antigen-experienced compartments could not be compared conclusively. As age increased, observed TCR beta diversity per million T cells dropped in a roughly linear way, and a significant reduction was already evident by age 40. Compared with the aged group, the long-lived group had more naive CD4+ T cells, fewer expanded clones and increased TCR diversity, suggesting age selection. Because donor CMV infection status was unknown, age-related changes in expanded clonotypes were potentially confounded. Estimates of total diversity based on one million sequenced T cells were considered lower bounds and underestimates.

The library was built by means of 5' RACE. The sequencer listed for this sample is Illumina HiSeq 2500. The second PCR ran for roughly 6 to 11 cycles and used a J-beta primer mix along with a sample-barcoded 5' primer. A unique molecular identifier was introduced onto each TCR beta cDNA molecule by a template-switch 5' adaptor carrying 12 random nucleotides. Each sample yielded at least 3 million CDR3-containing paired-end reads. The Mint cDNA synthesis kit, primed by a TRBC-specific oligonucleotide, was used to synthesize first-strand cDNA from all RNA. Following uracil-DNA glycosylase treatment, all cDNA underwent a first 18-cycle PCR with the universal primers M1SS and BC2_uni_R. The original pipeline was this. Each sample was normalized by randomly selecting 1 million high-quality reads, each carrying a distinct molecular identifier. Instead of being binned into consensus sequences, reads that shared molecular identifiers were thrown out. CDR3 identification, clonotype clustering and error correction used MiTCR with a Q25 quality threshold and the strictest error-elimination algorithm. A nonparametric unseen species model with Euler transformation was used to estimate lower-bound total TCR beta diversity. In-frame beta chains were kept once TCRdb had trimmed the public reads at Q25 with fastp and called clones with MiXCR. Here each entry gathers all rows of one CDR3 protein and keeps the most common genes and DNA. The V and J calls follow TCRdb's processing rather than the paper's. Within this sample are roughly 860,000 distinct CDR3 sequences, with approximately 59% of them counted one time only. The ten largest clones represent about 27% of the sample.

Inclusive of the bounding cysteine and phenylalanine, the CDR3 is 15 residues long. Only the CDR3 DNA is retained, 45 bases long and in frame from the first base. CDR1 MDHEN and CDR2 SYDVKM were looked up in the germline V gene. V drops 6 bases and J drops 1 base, leaving 13 bases in between. The roughly 42 donors, aged about 6 to 100 years, were systemically healthy Caucasian individuals from Russia. Each donor gave 8 to 10 milliliters of peripheral blood, drawn into EDTA-treated Vacutainer tubes. PBMCs were isolated by Ficoll-Paque density-gradient centrifugation, with at least 7 million obtained per sample. Total RNA, at least 6 micrograms per sample, was extracted from PBMCs with Trizol reagent. For every donor, an aliquot of PBMCs went through flow cytometry to measure the percentages of naive CD45RAhigh/CD27high T cells. Remarks on this clonotype: Its cognate antigen has yet to be identified. It has no much larger one-base neighbor in the sample; base qualities were not kept.

The TCR sequence derives from a man under 40 in good health. The chain links TRBV28 with TRBJ2-4; 6 matching bases give a weak D call of TRBD2. Sequencing input: blood. CDR3 reads: CASRAEGTAKNIQYF. The nucleotide sequence is TGTGCCAGCAGGGCGGAGGGGACGGCCAAAAACATTCAGTACTTC.